The TCR beta chain described here comes from a study of CD8+CD57+ T cells in acquired aplastic anemia. Overall study: The average for DNA from sorted CD4+ and CD8+ cells was 3 to 3.5 ug.

Study-wide results and limits: Researchers report that twenty-nine CD8+ CDR3 sequences appeared in both patients and controls.

TCR beta VDJ combinations and CDR3 sequences were profiled from genomic DNA. MiXCR, run by TCRdb on the reads, gives a single entry per CDR3 protein. In the table there are about 180,000 distinct CDR3 sequences, under 50% of which are singletons. Sequenced patients had shown CD8+CD57+ cell expansion by flow cytometry. Each of the patients presented with severe acquired aplastic anemia. The blood sampling took place in patients who had so far received no therapy. With respect to this clonotype: What it binds is not known.

The sequenced material came from sorted CD4+, CD8+, or CD8+CD57+ T cells (not recorded which) from PBMCs. The receptor was derived from a human donor with aplastic anemia.

The DNA for the CDR3 is TGTGCCAGCAGCCCCGACAGGGGGAACACTGAAGCTTTCTTT. Translation: CASSPDRGNTEAFF. The genes are TRBV7-9 and TRBJ1-1; 8 positions match TRBD1. The CDR3 totals 14 residues. From germline, CDR1 is SEHNR and CDR2 FQNEAQ (reference sequence). With V trimmed by 5 bases and J by 1 base, 3 bases remained unmatched.